The 8 T cell receptor beta chains presented below share a single source sample, sequenced in a study of T cells in Graves' hyperthyroidism and ophthalmopathy. There were TCR beta CDR3 regions amplified from RNA transcripts. The study used the HTBI primer set for a first-round RT-PCR of the TCR CDR3. In TCRdb, the multiplex PCR reads were re-called with MiXCR into one record per CDR3 protein. The repertoire has approximately 300,000 distinct CDR3 sequences, roughly 17% of them found once; the top ten carry 33%. Specimen: blood. Receptors were obtained from a man between 25 and 39 years old with Graves' hyperthyroidism.

This clonotype has only one observation. V and J are TRBV7-9 and TRBJ1-1; D ambiguous. CDR3 length equals 14 residues. Trimming took off 1 base at V and 5 bases at J, with 11 bases between the two ends. Germline V lookup: CDR1 SEHNR, CDR2 FQNEAQ (reference sequence). The CDR3 region has the DNA TGTGCCAGCAGCTTAGAACTACGTGGGACTGAAGCTTTCTTT. It translates to CASSLELRGTEAFF. Full variable domain (remainder filled in from reference TRBV7-9 and TRBJ1-1): DTGVSQNPRHKITKRGQNVTFRCDPISEHNRLYWYRQTLGQGPEFLTYFQNEAQLEKSRLLSDRFSAERPKGSFSTLEIQRTEQGDSAMYLCASSLELRGTEAFFGQGTRLTVV.

This rearrangement joins TRBV12-3 or TRBV12-4 to TRBJ2-7; 8 bases align to TRBD2. The CDR3 is 17 residues long. Germline trimming cut 2 bases from V and 5 bases from J; bases unmatched to any gene: 14. This chain's CDR3 is CASSLNPPGGGGHEQYF. The CDR3, as DNA: TGTGCCAGCAGTTTAAACCCCCCGGGGGGGGGAGGCCACGAGCAGTACTTC.

This clonotype was counted a single time. The chain joins TRBV24-1 to TRBJ1-2; D is unresolved. V gave up 0 bases and J gave up 4 bases, with 5 bases separating them. The germline V gene has CDR1 KGHDR and CDR2 SFDVKD. This CDR3 region has 13 residues. As DNA, the CDR3 is TGTGCCACCAGTGATTTGATCCTCTATGGCTACACCTTC. Residues: CATSDLILYGYTF.

As to this clonotype: A clone one base away is much larger, so this may be a read error. The rearrangement uses TRBV18 and TRBJ2-5; D is perhaps TRBD1 or TRBD2 (5 bases each). The germline CDR1 and CDR2 sequences are KGHSH and LQKENI. The CDR3 sequence is 15 residues long. Trimming removed 3 bases from V and 10 bases from J, with 21 bases in between. CDR3 nucleotide sequence: TGTGCCAGCTCACCCGGGACCGGGGCGCTTGAGGGCCAGTACTTC. Residues: CASSPGTGALEGQYF. Variable domain in full (rest from reference TRBV18 and TRBJ2-5): NAGVMQNPRHLVRRRGQEARLRCSPMKGHSHVYWYRQLPEEGLKFMVYLQKENIIDESGMPKERFSAEFPKEGPSILRIQQVVRGDSAAYFCASSPGTGALEGQYFGPGTRLLVL.

This clonotype was seen at least ten times. This chain's CDR3 is CASSPGLAGVTGELFF. The CDR3 DNA is TGTGCCAGTAGTCCTGGACTAGCGGGAGTAACCGGGGAGCTGTTTTTT. The rearrangement links TRBV19 to TRBJ2-2; TRBD2 matches 13 bases. Trimming took 5 bases from V and 5 from J; bases not matched to a gene: 5. This CDR3 region has 16 residues. Germline assignment: CDR1 LNHDA and CDR2 SQIVND (reference sequence).

The V and J genes are TRBV28 and TRBJ1-5; D not certain. CDR1 is MDHEN and CDR2 is SYDVKM in the germline V gene. Trimming took off 5 bases at V and 9 bases at J, with 14 bases between the two ends. CDR3 length: 13 amino acids. The CDR3 nucleotides are TGTGCCAGCAGTGATGCGGGATTTCGGCCCCAGCATTTT. Translation: CASSDAGFRPQHF.

The rearrangement joins TRBV5-5 to TRBJ2-7; D is unclear. The CDR3 has 14 amino acids. The V and J ends lost 0 bases and 3 bases respectively, with 10 bases between them. The V gene's germline CDR1 is SGHKS and CDR2 YYEKEE (reference sequence). The CDR3 bases are TGTGCCAGCAGCTTGGAAGGTAGTGTCTACGAGCAGTACTTC. This sequence encodes CASSLEGSVYEQYF.

This clonotype was counted at least ten times. The chain couples TRBV5-1 to TRBJ2-1, with 9 bases that match TRBD2. Unmatched junction bases numbered 12, after V lost 4 bases and J lost 1 base. Germline V lookup: CDR1 SGHRS, CDR2 YFSETQ. The CDR3 runs to 18 residues. This chain's CDR3 is CASSLDFRGRVSYNEQFF. Here the CDR3 DNA reads TGCGCCAGCAGCCTAGACTTTCGCGGGAGGGTTTCCTACAATGAGCAGTTCTTC.